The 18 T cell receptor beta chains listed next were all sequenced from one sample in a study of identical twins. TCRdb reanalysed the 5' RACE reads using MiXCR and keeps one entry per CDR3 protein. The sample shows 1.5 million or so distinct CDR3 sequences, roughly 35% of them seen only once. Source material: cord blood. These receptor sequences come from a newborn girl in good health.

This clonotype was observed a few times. The chain's CDR3 is CSVDRGRGDTQYF. CDR3 nucleotide sequence: TGCAGCGTTGACAGGGGGCGAGGAGATACGCAGTATTTT. V is TRBV29-1 and J is TRBJ2-3; the match to TRBD1 covers 8 bases. V lost 3 bases to trimming and J lost 5 bases; unmatched junction nucleotides: 4. Per germline, CDR1 SQVTM and CDR2 ANQGSEA. The CDR3 loop spans 13 amino acids.

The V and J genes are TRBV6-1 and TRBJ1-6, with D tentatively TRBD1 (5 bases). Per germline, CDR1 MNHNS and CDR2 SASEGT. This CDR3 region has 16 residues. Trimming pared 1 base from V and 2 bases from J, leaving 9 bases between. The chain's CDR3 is CASSEVWGPYNSPLHF. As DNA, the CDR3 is TGTGCCAGCAGTGAAGTATGGGGACCCTATAATTCACCCCTCCACTTT.

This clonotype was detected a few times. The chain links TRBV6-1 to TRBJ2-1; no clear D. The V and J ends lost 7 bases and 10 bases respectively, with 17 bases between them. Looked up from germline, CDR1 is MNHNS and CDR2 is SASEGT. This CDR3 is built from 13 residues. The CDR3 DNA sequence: TGTGCCAGCATCTCTAGGGTTCCTGGGGAGCAGTTCTTC. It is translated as CASISRVPGEQFF.

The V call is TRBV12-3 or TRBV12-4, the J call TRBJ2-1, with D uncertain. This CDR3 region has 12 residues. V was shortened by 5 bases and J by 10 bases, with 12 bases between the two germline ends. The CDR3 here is CASSPDWPEQFF. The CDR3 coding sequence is TGTGCCAGCAGTCCCGATTGGCCCGAGCAGTTCTTC.

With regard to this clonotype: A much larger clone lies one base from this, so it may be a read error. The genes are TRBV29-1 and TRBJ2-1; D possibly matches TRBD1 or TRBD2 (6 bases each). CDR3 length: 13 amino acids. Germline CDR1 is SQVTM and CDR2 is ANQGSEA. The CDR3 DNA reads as TGCAACGTTGGAGGGGGATCCTACAATGAGCAGTTCTTC. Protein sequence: CNVGGGSYNEQFF.

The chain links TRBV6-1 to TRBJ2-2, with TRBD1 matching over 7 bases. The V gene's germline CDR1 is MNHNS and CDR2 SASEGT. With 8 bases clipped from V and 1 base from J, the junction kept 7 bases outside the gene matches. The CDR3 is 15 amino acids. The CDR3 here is CASGPTGWNTGELFF. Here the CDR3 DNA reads TGTGCCAGCGGCCCGACAGGGTGGAACACCGGGGAGCTGTTTTTT.

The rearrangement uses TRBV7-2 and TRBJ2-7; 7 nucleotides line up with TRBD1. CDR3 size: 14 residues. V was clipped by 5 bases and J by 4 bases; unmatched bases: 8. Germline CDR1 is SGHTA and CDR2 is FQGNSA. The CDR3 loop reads CASSRTGVIYEQYF. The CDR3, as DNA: TGTGCCAGCAGCCGGACAGGCGTCATTTACGAGCAGTACTTC.

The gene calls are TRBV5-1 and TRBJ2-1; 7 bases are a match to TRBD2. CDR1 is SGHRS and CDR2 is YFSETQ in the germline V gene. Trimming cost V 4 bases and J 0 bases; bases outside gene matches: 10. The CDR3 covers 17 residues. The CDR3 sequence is CASSPDRGGGSYNEQFF. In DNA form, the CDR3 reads TGCGCCAGCAGCCCGGATCGAGGCGGGGGCTCCTACAATGAGCAGTTCTTC. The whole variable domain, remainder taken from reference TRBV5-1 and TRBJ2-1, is KAGVTQTPRYLIKTRGQQVTLSCSPISGHRSVSWYQQTPGQGLQFLFEYFSETQRNKGNFPGRFSGRQFSNSRSEMNVSTLELGDSALYLCASSPDRGGGSYNEQFFGPGTRLTVL.

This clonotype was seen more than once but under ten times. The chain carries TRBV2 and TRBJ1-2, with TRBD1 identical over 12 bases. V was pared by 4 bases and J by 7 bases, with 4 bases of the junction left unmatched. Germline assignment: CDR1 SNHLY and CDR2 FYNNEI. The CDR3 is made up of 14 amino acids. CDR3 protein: CASSAGQGASGYTF. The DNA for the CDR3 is TGTGCCAGCAGTGCGGGACAGGGGGCTTCTGGCTACACCTTC.

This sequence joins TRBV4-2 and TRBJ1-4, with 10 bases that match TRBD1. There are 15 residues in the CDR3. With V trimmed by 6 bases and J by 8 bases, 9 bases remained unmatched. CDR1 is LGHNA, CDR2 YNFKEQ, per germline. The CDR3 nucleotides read TGTGCCAGCAGTCTAGGGACAGGGGAAGGGGAAAAACTGTTTTTT. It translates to CASSLGTGEGEKLFF.

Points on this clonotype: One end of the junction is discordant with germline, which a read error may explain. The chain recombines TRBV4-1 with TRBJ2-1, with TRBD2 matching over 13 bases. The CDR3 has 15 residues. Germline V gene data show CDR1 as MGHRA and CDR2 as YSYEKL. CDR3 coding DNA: TGCGCCGGCAGCCCGACTAGCGGGAGGTTCGGTGAGCAGTTCTTC. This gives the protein CAGSPTSGRFGEQFF.

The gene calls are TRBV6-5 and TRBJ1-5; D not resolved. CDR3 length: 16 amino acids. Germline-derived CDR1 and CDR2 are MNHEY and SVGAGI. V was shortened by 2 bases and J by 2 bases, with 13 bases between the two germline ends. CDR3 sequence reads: CASSYEGRRCNQPQHF. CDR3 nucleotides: TGTGCCAGCAGTTACGAGGGCAGGCGATGCAATCAGCCCCAGCATTTT.

The CDR3 sequence is CASSPLAPPYNEQYF. In DNA, the CDR3 is TGTGCCAGCAGCCCACTAGCGCCCCCCTACAATGAGCAGTACTTC. The chain recombines TRBV27 with TRBJ2-5; 7 bases fit TRBD2. Unmatched junction bases numbered 18, after V lost 6 bases and J lost 11 bases. Germline assignment: CDR1 MNHEY and CDR2 SMNVEV (reference sequence). CDR3 length equals 15 residues.

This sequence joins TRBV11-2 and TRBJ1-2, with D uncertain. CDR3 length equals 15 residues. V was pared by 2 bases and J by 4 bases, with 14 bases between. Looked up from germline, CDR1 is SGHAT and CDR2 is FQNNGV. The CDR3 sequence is CASSLQSALLYGYTF. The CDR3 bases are TGTGCCAGCAGCTTACAGTCGGCACTCCTCTATGGCTACACCTTC.

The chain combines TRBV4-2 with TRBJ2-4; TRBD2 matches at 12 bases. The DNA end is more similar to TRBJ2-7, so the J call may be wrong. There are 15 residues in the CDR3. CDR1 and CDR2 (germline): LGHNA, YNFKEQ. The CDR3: CASSQDASGRVEQYF. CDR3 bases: TGTGCCAGCAGCCAAGATGCTAGCGGGAGGGTCGAGCAGTACTTC.

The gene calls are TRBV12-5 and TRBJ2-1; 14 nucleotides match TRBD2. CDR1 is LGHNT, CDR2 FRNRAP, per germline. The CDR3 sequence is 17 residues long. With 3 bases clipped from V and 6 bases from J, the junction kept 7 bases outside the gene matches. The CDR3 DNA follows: TGTGCTAGTGGTTTCCCCGGACTAGCGGGAGGATGCAATGAGCAGTTCTTC. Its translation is CASGFPGLAGGCNEQFF.

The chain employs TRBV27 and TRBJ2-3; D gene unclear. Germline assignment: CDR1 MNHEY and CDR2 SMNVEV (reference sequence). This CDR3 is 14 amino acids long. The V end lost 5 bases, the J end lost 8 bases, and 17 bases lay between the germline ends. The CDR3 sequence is CASSPALGKSTQYF. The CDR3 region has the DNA TGTGCCAGCAGTCCGGCTCTAGGCAAGAGTACGCAGTATTTT.

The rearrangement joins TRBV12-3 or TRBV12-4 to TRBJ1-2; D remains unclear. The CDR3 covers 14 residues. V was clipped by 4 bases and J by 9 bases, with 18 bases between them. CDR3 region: CASSSGLWETRYTF. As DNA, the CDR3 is TGTGCCAGCAGTTCAGGACTTTGGGAGACGCGCTACACCTTC.